These 9 T cell receptor beta chains were sequenced from one sample in a study of cytomegalovirus exposure and HLA in healthy donors. A multiplex PCR was run with 60 Vbeta primers and 13 Jbeta primers. Using immunoSEQ multiplex PCR, the repertoire was profiled, and TCRdb retains in-frame clones only, with some absent. The table lists approximately 220,000 clones, about 83% of them singletons, with approximately 1.5% in the top ten. Sequencing used PBMCs. The receptor set was obtained from a girl under 18 in good health and CMV-seronegative.

The chain joins TRBV5-6 to TRBJ1-3; 7 bases map to TRBD1. The germline CDR1 and CDR2 sequences are SGHDT and YYEEEE. Losses at the gene ends were 4 bases for V and 2 bases for J; bases not matched to a gene: 9. The CDR3 is 16 residues long. The DNA for the CDR3 is TGTGCCAGCAGCATCTTACAGGGGAATACTGGAAACACCATATATTTT. Translating gives CASSILQGNTGNTIYF.

V gene TRBV19 combines with J gene TRBJ2-7; D is unclear. The CDR3 length is 12 residues. V was trimmed by 3 bases and J by 4 bases, leaving 7 bases between them. The germline V gene encodes CDR1 LNHDA and CDR2 SQIVND (reference sequence). The CDR3 loop is CASSIVPYEQYF. The CDR3 nucleotides read TGTGCCAGTAGTATTGTTCCGTACGAGCAGTACTTC.

The gene calls are TRBV7-9 and TRBJ2-5; the D gene is possibly TRBD2 (7 bases). The CDR3 spans 15 residues. Germline V gene sequence: CDR1 SEHNR, CDR2 FQNEAQ (reference sequence). V was trimmed by 5 bases and J by 5 bases, leaving 18 bases between them. The CDR3, as DNA: TGTGCCAGCAGCCACCTGGGGGGGCCTTGGGAGACCCAGTACTTC. Translating gives CASSHLGGPWETQYF.

This chain uses TRBV2 with TRBJ2-1; 15 bases match TRBD2. The CDR3 runs to 17 residues. CDR1 and CDR2 (germline): SNHLY, FYNNEI. V lost 7 bases and J lost 1; bases outside the gene matches: 5. CDR3 nucleotide sequence: TGTGCCAGCAACGGACTAGCGGGAGGGCCTTCCTACAATGAGCAGTTCTTC. Translated, it gives CASNGLAGGPSYNEQFF.

This clone was seen more than once but under ten times. The chain couples TRBV7-9 to TRBJ2-7; 11 nucleotides match TRBD1. The CDR3 has 16 residues. Per the germline V gene, CDR1 is SEHNR and CDR2 is FQNEAQ (reference sequence). J was trimmed by 7 bases and V by 6 bases; bases with no gene match: 14. The CDR3 loop is CASSSGQGVIAGEQYF. In nucleotides, the CDR3 is TGTGCCAGCAGTTCGGGACAGGGGGTAATTGCGGGGGAGCAGTACTTC. Looking up the rest from reference TRBV7-9 and TRBJ2-7 gives the full variable domain: DTGVSQNPRHKITKRGQNVTFRCDPISEHNRLYWYRQTLGQGPEFLTYFQNEAQLEKSRLLSDRFSAERPKGSFSTLEIQRTEQGDSAMYLCASSSGQGVIAGEQYFGPGTRLTVT.

V usage is TRBV19 and J usage is TRBJ2-5, with D tentatively TRBD1 (5 bases). From germline, CDR1 is LNHDA and CDR2 SQIVND (reference sequence). The CDR3 has 15 amino acids. The V end lost 10 bases, the J end lost 4 bases, and 22 bases lay between the germline ends. This chain's CDR3 is CATREGALESETQYF. CDR3 bases: TGTGCCACCCGAGAAGGGGCGTTAGAATCAGAGACCCAGTACTTC.

V usage is TRBV7-2 and J usage is TRBJ1-2, with TRBD1 as a possible D gene (6 bases). The CDR3 spans 15 residues. The V and J ends lost 1 base and 0 bases respectively, with 9 bases between them. Per the germline V gene, CDR1 is SGHTA and CDR2 is FQGNSA. The CDR3 DNA reads TGTGCCAGCAGCTTAGGCCGGACAGCTAACTATGGCTACACCTTC. It translates to CASSLGRTANYGYTF. The whole variable domain, filled in from reference TRBV7-2 and TRBJ1-2, reads GAGVSQSPSNKVTEKGKDVELRCDPISGHTALYWYRQSLGQGLEFLIYFQGNSAPDKSGLPSDRFSAERTGGSVSTLTIQRTQQEDSAVYLCASSLGRTANYGYTFGSGTRLTVV.

The chain employs TRBV18 and TRBJ2-5, with a possible D match to TRBD1 (5 bases). Germline CDR1 is KGHSH and CDR2 is LQKENI. V gave up 2 bases and J gave up 5 bases, with 12 bases separating them. This CDR3 is built from 14 residues. The CDR3 reads CASSPLKGQETQYF. CDR3 DNA: TGTGCCAGCTCACCATTAAAGGGGCAGGAGACCCAGTACTTC.

The chain employs TRBV27 and TRBJ1-1, with TRBD1 as a possible D gene (5 bases). V shed 1 base and J shed 1 base, with 7 bases lying between them. The length of the CDR3 is 14 residues. Germline CDR1 and CDR2: MNHEY and SMNVEV (reference sequence). The CDR3 is CASSLFQGNTEAFF. CDR3 coding DNA: TGTGCCAGCAGTTTATTCCAGGGGAACACTGAAGCTTTCTTT.